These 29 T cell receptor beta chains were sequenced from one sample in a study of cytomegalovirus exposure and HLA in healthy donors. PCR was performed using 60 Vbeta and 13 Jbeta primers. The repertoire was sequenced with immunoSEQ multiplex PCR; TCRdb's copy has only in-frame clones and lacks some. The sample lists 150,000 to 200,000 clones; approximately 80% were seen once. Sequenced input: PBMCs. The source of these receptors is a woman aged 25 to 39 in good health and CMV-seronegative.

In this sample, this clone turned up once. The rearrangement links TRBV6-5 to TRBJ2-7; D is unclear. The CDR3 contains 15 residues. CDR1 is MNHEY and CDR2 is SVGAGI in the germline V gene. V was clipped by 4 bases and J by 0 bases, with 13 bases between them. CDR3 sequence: CASSSAEDISYEQYF. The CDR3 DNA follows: TGTGCCAGCAGTTCCGCCGAAGACATCTCCTACGAGCAGTACTTC.

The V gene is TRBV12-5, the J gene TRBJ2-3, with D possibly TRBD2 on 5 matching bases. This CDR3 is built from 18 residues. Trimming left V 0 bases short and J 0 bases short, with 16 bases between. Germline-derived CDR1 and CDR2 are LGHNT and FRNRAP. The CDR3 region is CASGLVLGEGSSTDTQYF. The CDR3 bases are TGTGCTAGTGGTTTGGTACTAGGAGAGGGATCGAGCACAGATACGCAGTATTTT. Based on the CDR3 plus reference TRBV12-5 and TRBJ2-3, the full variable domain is DARVTQTPRHKVTEMGQEVTMRCQPILGHNTVFWYRQTMMQGLELLAYFRNRAPLDDSGMPKDRFSAEMPDATLATLKIQPSEPRDSAVYFCASGLVLGEGSSTDTQYFGPGTRLTVL.

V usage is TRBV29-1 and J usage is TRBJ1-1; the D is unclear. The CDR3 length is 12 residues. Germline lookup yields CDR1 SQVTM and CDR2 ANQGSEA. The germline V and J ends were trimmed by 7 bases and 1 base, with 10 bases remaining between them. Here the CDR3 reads CSGESGNTEAFF. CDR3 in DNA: TGCAGCGGAGAATCAGGGAACACTGAAGCTTTCTTT.

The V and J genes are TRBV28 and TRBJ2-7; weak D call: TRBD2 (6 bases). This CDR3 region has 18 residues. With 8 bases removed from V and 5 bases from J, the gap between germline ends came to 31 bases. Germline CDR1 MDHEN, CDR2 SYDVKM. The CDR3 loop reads CASGPNRAELAFNHEQYF. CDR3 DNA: TGTGCCAGCGGCCCGAACCGGGCAGAACTAGCTTTTAACCACGAGCAGTACTTC.

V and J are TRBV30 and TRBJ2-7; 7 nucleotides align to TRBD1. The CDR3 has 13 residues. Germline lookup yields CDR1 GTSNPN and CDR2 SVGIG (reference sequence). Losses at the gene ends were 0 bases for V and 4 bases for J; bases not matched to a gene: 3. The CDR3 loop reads CAWSVGTAYEQYF. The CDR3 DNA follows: TGTGCCTGGAGTGTAGGGACAGCTTACGAGCAGTACTTC. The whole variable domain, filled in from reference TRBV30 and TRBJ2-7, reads SQTIHQWPATLVQPVGSPLSLECTVEGTSNPNLYWYRQAAGRGLQLLFYSVGIGQISSEVPQNLSASRPQDRQFILSSKKLLLSDSGFYLCAWSVGTAYEQYFGPGTRLTVT.

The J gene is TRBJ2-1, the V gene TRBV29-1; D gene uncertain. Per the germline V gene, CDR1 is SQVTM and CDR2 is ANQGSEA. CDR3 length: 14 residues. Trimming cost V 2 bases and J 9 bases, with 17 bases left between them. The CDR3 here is CSVERLLGDGEQFF. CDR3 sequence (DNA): TGCAGCGTTGAACGTCTCCTAGGAGACGGTGAGCAGTTCTTC.

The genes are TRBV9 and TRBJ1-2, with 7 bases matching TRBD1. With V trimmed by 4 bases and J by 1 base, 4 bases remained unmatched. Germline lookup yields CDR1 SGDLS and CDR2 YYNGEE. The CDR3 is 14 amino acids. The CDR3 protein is CASSRQGVNYGYTF. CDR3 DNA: TGTGCCAGCAGCAGACAGGGCGTTAACTATGGCTACACCTTC.

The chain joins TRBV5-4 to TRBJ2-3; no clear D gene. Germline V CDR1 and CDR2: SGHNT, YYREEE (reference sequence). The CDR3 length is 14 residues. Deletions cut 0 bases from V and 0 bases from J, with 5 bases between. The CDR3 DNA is TGTGCCAGCAGCTTGGACTTAAGCACAGATACGCAGTATTTT. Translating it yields CASSLDLSTDTQYF.

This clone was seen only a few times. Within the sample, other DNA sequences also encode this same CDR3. CDR3 region: CASSLGGYEQYF. CDR3 DNA sequence: TGCGCCAGCAGCTTGGGAGGCTACGAGCAGTACTTC. This chain uses TRBV5-1 with TRBJ2-7; D unresolved. Germline V CDR1 and CDR2: SGHRS, YFSETQ. The V end was cut by 0 bases, the J end by 3 bases, with 4 bases between. The CDR3 extends over 12 amino acids.

The CDR3 loop is CASSAPRGEQYF. Here the CDR3 DNA reads TGTGCCAGCAGCGCACCAAGGGGCGAGCAGTACTTC. The chain carries TRBV9 and TRBJ2-7, with D possibly being TRBD1 (5 bases). Germline V lookup: CDR1 SGDLS, CDR2 YYNGEE. Trimming took off 3 bases at V and 6 bases at J, with 10 bases between the two ends. The CDR3 sequence is 12 residues long.

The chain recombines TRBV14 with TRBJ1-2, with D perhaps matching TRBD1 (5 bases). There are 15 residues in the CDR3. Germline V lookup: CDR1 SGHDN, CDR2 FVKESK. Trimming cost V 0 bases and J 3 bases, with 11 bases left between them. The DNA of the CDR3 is TGTGCCAGCAGCCAAGATGTGGCGACAGACTATGGCTACACCTTC. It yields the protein CASSQDVATDYGYTF.

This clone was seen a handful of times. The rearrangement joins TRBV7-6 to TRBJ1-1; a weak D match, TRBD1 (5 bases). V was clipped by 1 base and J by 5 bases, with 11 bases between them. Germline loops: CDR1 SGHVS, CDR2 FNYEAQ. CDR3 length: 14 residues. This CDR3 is CASSLGSGGTEAFF. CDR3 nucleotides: TGTGCCAGCAGCTTAGGATCGGGGGGAACTGAAGCTTTCTTT.

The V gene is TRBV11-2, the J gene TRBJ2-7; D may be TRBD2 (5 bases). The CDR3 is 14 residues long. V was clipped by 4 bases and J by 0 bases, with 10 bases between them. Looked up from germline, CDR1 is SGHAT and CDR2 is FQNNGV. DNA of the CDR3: TGTGCCAGCAGCTCTCGGACTGTCTCCTACGAGCAGTACTTC. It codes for CASSSRTVSYEQYF.

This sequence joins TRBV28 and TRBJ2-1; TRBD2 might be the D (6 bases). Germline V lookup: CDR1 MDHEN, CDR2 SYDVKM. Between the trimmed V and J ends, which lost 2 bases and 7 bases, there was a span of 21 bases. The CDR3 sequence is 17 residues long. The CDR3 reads CASSLLSGSEVPNEQFF. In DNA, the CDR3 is TGTGCCAGCAGTTTACTGAGCGGGTCAGAGGTCCCTAATGAGCAGTTCTTC. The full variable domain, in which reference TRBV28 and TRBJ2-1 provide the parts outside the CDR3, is DVKVTQSSRYLVKRTGEKVFLECVQDMDHENMFWYRQDPGLGLRLIYFSYDVKMKEKGDIPEGYSVSREKKERFSLILESASTNQTSMYLCASSLLSGSEVPNEQFFGPGTRLTVL.

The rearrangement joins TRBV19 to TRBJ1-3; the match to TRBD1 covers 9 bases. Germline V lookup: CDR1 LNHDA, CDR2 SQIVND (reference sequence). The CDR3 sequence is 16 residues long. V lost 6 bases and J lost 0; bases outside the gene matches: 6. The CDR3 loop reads CASSAPGQGSGNTIYF. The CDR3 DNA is TGTGCCAGTAGCGCGCCGGGACAGGGCTCTGGAAACACCATATATTTT.

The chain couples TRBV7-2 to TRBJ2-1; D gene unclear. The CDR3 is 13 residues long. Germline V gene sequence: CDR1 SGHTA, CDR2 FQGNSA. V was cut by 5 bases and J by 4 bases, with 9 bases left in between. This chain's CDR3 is CASSPNRYNEQFF. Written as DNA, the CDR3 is TGTGCCAGCAGCCCAAACAGATACAATGAGCAGTTCTTC.

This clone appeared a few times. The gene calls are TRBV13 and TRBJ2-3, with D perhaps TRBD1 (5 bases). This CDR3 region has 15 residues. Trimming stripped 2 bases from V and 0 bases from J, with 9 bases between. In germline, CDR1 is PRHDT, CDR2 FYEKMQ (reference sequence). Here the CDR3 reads CASSLIGASTDTQYF. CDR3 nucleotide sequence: TGTGCCAGCAGCTTAATAGGGGCGAGCACAGATACGCAGTATTTT.

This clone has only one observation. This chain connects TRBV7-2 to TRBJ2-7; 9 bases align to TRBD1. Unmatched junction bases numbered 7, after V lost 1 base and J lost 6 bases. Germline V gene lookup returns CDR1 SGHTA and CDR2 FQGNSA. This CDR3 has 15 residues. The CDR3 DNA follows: TGTGCCAGCAGCTTAGGAGGGACAGGGCTGGGCGAGCAGTACTTC. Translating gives CASSLGGTGLGEQYF.

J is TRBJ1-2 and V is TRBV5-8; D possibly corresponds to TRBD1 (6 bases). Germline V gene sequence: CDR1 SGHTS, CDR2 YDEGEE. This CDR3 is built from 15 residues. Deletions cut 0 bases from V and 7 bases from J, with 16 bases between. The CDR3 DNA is TGTGCCAGCAGCTTGGAAAGACCAAGGGGGTCTGGCTACACCTTC. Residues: CASSLERPRGSGYTF.

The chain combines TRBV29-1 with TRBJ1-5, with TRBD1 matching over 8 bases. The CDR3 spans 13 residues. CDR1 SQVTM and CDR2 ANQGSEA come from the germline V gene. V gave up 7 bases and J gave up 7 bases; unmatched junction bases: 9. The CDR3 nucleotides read TGCAGCGCCCGTCCCCAGGGGGCGCAGCCCCAGCATTTT. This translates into CSARPQGAQPQHF.

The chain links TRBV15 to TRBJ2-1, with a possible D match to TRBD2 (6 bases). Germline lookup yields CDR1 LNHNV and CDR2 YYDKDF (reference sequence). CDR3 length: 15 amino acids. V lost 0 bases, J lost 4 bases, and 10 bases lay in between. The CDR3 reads CATSRESGVYNEQFF. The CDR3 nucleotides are TGTGCCACCAGCAGAGAATCGGGGGTTTACAATGAGCAGTTCTTC.

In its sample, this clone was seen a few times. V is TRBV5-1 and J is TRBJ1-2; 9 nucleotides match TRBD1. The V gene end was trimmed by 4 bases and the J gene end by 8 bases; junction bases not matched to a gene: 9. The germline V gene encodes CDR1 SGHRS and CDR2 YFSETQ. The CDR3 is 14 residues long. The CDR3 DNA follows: TGCGCCAGCAGCACCCGGGGACAGGGTGGCGGCTACACCTTC. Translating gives CASSTRGQGGGYTF.

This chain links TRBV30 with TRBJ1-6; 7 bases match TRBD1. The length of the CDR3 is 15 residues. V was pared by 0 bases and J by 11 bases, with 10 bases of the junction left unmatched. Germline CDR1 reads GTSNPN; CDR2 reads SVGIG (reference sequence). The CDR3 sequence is CAWSVGGQVVAPLHF. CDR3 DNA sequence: TGTGCCTGGAGTGTGGGAGGACAGGTTGTGGCACCCCTCCACTTT.

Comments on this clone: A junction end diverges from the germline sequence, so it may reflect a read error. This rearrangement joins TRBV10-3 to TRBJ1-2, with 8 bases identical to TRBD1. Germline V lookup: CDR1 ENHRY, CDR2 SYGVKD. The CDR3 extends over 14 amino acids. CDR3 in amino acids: CAISQDRVYYGYPF. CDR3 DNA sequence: TGTGCCATCAGCCAGGACAGGGTCTACTATGGCTACCCCTTC.

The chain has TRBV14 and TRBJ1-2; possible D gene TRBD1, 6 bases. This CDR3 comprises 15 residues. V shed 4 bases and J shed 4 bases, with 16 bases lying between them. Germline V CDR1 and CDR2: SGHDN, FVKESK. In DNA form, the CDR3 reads TGTGCCAGCAGCCCTGCCCTAGGACAGAGCTATGGCTACACCTTC. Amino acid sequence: CASSPALGQSYGYTF.

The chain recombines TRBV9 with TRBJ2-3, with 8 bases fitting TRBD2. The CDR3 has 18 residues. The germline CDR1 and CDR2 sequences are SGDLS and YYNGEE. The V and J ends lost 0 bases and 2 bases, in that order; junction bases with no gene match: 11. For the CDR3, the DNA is TGTGCCAGCAGCGTAGAGGCGGCTGGCGGGAGGACCACAGATACGCAGTATTTT. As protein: CASSVEAAGGRTTDTQYF.

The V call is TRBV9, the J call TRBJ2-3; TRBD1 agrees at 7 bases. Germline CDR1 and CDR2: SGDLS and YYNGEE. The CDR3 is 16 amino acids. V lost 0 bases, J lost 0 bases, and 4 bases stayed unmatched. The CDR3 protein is CASSVEGAASTDTQYF. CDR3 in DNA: TGTGCCAGCAGCGTAGAGGGGGCGGCTAGCACAGATACGCAGTATTTT.

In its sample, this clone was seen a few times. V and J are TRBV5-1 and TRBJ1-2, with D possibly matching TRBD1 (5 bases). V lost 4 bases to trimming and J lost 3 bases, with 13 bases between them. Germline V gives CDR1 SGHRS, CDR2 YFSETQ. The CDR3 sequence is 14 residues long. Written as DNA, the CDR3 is TGCGCCAGCAGCCCCGGGAGGGGTGACTATGGCTACACCTTC. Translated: CASSPGRGDYGYTF. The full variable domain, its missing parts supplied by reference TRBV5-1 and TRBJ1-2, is KAGVTQTPRYLIKTRGQQVTLSCSPISGHRSVSWYQQTPGQGLQFLFEYFSETQRNKGNFPGRFSGRQFSNSRSEMNVSTLELGDSALYLCASSPGRGDYGYTFGSGTRLTVV.

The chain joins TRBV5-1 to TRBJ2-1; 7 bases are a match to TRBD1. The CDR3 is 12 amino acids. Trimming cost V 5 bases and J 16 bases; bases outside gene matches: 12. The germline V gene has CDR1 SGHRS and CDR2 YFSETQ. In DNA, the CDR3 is TGCGCCAGCAGAACAGGGACGGGACAGATCTTCTTC. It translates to CASRTGTGQIFF.